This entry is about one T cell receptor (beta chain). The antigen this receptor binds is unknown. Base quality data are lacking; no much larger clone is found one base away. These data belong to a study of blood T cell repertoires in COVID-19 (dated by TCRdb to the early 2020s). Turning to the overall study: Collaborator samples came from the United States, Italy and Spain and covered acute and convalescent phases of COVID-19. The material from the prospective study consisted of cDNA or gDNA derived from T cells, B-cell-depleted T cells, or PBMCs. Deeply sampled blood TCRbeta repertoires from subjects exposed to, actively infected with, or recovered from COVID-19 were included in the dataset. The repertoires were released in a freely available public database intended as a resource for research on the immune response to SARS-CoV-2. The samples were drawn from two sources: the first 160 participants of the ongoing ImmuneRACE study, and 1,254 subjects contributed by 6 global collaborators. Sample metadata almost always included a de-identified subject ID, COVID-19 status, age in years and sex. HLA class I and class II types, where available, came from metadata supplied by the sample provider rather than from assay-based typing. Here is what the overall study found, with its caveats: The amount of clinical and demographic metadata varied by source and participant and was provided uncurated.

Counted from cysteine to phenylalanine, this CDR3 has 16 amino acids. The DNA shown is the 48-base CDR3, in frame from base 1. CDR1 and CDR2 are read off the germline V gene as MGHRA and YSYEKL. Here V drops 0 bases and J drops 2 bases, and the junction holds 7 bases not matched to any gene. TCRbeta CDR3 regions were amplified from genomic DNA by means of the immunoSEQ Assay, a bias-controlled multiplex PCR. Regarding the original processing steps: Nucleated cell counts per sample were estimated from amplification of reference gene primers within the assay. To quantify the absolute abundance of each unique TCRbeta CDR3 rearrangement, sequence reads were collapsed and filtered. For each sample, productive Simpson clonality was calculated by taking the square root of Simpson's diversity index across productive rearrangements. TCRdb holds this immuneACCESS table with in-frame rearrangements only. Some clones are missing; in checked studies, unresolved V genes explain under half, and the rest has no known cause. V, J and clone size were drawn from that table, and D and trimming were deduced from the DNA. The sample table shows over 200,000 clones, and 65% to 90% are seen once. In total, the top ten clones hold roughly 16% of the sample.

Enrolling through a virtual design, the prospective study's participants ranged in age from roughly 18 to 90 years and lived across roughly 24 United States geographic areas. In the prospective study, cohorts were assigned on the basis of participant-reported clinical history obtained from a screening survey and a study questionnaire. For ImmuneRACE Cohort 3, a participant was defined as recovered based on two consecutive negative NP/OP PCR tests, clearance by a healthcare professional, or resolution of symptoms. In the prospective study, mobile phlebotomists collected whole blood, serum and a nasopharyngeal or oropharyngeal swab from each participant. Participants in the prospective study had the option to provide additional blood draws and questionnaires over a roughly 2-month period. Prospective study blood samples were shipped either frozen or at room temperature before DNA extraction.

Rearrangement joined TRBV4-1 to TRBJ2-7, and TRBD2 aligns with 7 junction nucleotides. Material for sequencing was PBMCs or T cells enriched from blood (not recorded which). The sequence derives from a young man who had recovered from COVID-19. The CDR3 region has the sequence CASSQEGPSGAYEQYF. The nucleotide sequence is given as TGCGCCAGCAGCCAAGAGGGGCCTAGCGGAGCCTACGAGCAGTACTTC.